The T cell receptor beta chain described here comes from a study of blood T cell repertoires in COVID-19. The overall study: Material from acute and convalescent COVID-19 was sourced from the United States, Italy and Spain. T cells, B-cell-depleted T cells, or PBMCs supplied cDNA or gDNA.

Trimming shortened V by 2 bases and J by 2 bases, and 13 bases separated the two germline ends. From germline, CDR1 is SNHLY and CDR2 FYNNEI. There are 15 residues in the CDR3. Original processing methods: By means of reference gene primer amplification, nucleated cell counts were estimated. Assay: immunoSEQ multiplex PCR; the TCRdb copy retains only in-frame clones and omits some. V and J calls and clone size follow that table, whereas D and trimming were derived from the DNA. The table shows fewer than 150,000 clones, with approximately 83% occurring only once. This TCR was sampled from a woman aged 50 to 60 who had recovered from COVID-19. The sequenced sample was peripheral blood. The chain links TRBV2 to TRBJ2-7, with a possible D match to TRBD1 (5 bases). Written as DNA, the CDR3 is TGTGCCAGCAGTGAAATCGAGCAGGGCACCTACGAGCAGTACTTC. This codes for CASSEIEQGTYEQYF.